A selection of T cell receptor beta chains follows, all from one sample in a study of T cell responses to AZD1222 COVID-19 vaccine. Some clones are missing from TCRdb's copy, which holds only in-frame ones; the method was immunoSEQ multiplex PCR. In the table there are 90,000 to 130,000 clones, roughly 90% of which are singletons. Sample: peripheral blood, taken 28 days after the second AZD1222 dose. The origin of the receptors is an adult who received the AZD1222 COVID-19 vaccine. Each CDR3 is given with its conserved first and last residue. D genes are given only for firm matches. For some rows the clone size is stated as once, few or many, or as a class when expanded; others skip it.

D gene | J gene | clone size | V gene | CDR3 protein | CDR3 DNA
TRBD1 | TRBJ2-7 | once | TRBV5-4 | CASSLMGQERYEQYF | TGTGCCAGCAGCTTGATGGGACAGGAGCGCTACGAGCAGTACTTC
TRBD2 | TRBJ2-3 | NA | TRBV5-1 | CASSLDRLAGTDTQYF | TGCGCCAGCAGCTTGGACAGACTAGCGGGCACAGATACGCAGTATTTT
TRBD1 | TRBJ2-2 | NA | TRBV4-1 | CASSAQGSSGTGGAGELFF | TGCGCCAGCAGCGCTCAAGGTTCTTCCGGGACAGGGGGCGCCGGGGAGCTGTTTTTT
TRBD1 | TRBJ1-3 | NA | TRBV18 | CASSPGQGAGNTIYF | TGTGCCAGCTCACCAGGGCAGGGGGCTGGAAACACCATATATTTT
NA | TRBJ1-1 | NA | TRBV5-1 | CASSLAGEGMMNTEAFF | TGCGCCAGCAGCTTGGCCGGGGAGGGGATGATGAACACTGAAGCTTTCTTT
TRBD1 | TRBJ1-6 | NA | TRBV27 | CASSFGTDNSPLHF | TGTGCCAGCAGTTTTGGGACAGATAATTCACCCCTCCACTTT
TRBD2 | TRBJ2-3 | NA | TRBV18 | CASSRSGGGDTQYF | TGTGCATCTTCCAGGAGCGGGGGAGGAGATACGCAGTATTTT
NA | TRBJ2-7 | NA | TRBV21-1 | CASTSTGKTYEQYF | TGTGCCAGCACCTCGACCGGGAAGACCTACGAGCAGTACTTC
TRBD2 | TRBJ2-3 | NA | TRBV14 | CASSPPGGGRTDTQYF | TGTGCCAGCAGCCCGCCGGGGGGGGGCCGGACAGATACGCAGTATTTT
TRBD1 | TRBJ1-1 | NA | TRBV3-1/TRBV3-2 | CASSQTWGQVEAFF | TGTGCCAGCAGCCAAACCTGGGGACAGGTCGAAGCTTTCTTT
NA | TRBJ1-4 | NA | TRBV4-3 | CASSQDYEKLFF | TGCGCCAGCAGCCAAGACTATGAAAAACTGTTTTTT
NA | TRBJ2-2 | NA | TRBV11-3 | CASSSRVLPIGELFF | TGTGCCAGCAGCTCCCGGGTCCTGCCGATCGGGGAGCTGTTTTTT
NA | TRBJ1-6 | NA | TRBV7-2 | CASSLGSWEIFSLHF | TGTGCCAGCAGCTTAGGGAGCTGGGAAATTTTCTCCCTCCACTTT
NA | TRBJ2-7 | NA | TRBV19 | CASRASARDGGNYEQYF | TGTGCCAGTAGGGCTTCGGCGAGGGACGGCGGGAATTACGAGCAGTACTTC
NA | TRBJ2-1 | NA | TRBV5-1 | CASSAGGQYNEQFF | TGCGCCAGCAGCGCCGGGGGCCAATACAATGAGCAGTTCTTC
TRBD1 | TRBJ2-2 | NA | TRBV24-1 | CATSDADRGRPGELFF | TGTGCCACCAGTGATGCAGACAGGGGGCGCCCCGGGGAGCTGTTTTTT
NA | TRBJ2-7 | NA | TRBV28 | CASSLEGAKDEQYF | TGTGCCAGCAGTTTGGAGGGGGCCAAGGACGAGCAGTACTTC
NA | TRBJ1-1 | NA | TRBV19 | CASSPIALTEAFF | TGTGCCAGTAGCCCGATAGCACTCACTGAAGCTTTCTTT
NA | TRBJ2-1 | NA | TRBV5-5 | CASRLTDYNEQFF | TGTGCCAGCAGGCTGACAGATTACAATGAGCAGTTCTTC
NA | TRBJ1-2 | NA | TRBV4-2 | CASSQVTGHPNYGYTF | TGTGCCAGCAGCCAAGTTACGGGACACCCTAACTATGGCTACACCTTC
NA | TRBJ2-1 | NA | TRBV6-5 | CASSYFGRVRDNEQFF | TGTGCCAGCAGTTACTTTGGCAGGGTCAGGGACAATGAGCAGTTCTTC
NA | TRBJ1-5 | NA | TRBV24-1 | CATSDRTVNQPQHF | TGTGCCACCAGTGATCGGACAGTTAATCAGCCCCAGCATTTT
NA | TRBJ1-4 | NA | TRBV7-6 | CASSLVTGGRGKNCFF | NA
NA | TRBJ1-2 | NA | TRBV27 | CASSFRGANGYTF | TGTGCCAGCAGTTTTCGAGGGGCTAATGGCTACACCTTC
TRBD1 | TRBJ1-2 | NA | TRBV15 | CATSRDGDRYGYTF | TGTGCCACCAGCAGAGATGGGGACAGGTATGGCTACACCTTC
NA | TRBJ1-5 | NA | TRBV12-3/TRBV12-4 | CASRLNRNQPQHF | TGTGCCAGCAGGTTAAACAGGAATCAGCCCCAGCATTTT
TRBD1 | TRBJ2-2 | NA | TRBV3-1/TRBV3-2 | CASGAGWDSHRTGELFF | TGTGCCAGCGGCGCCGGCTGGGACAGCCATAGGACCGGGGAGCTGTTTTTT
TRBD1 | TRBJ1-1 | once | TRBV7-9 | CASSLGLRGTEAFF | TGTGCCAGCAGCTTAGGTCTCAGGGGGACTGAAGCTTTCTTT
NA | TRBJ1-6 | NA | TRBV7-2 | CASRGGRTSSYNSPLHF | TGTGCCAGCAGGGGGGGGCGGACGAGCTCCTATAATTCACCCCTCCACTTT
TRBD1 | TRBJ2-3 | NA | TRBV5-4 | CASSTGTGTTSTDTQYF | TGTGCCAGCAGCACCGGGACAGGCACCACTAGCACAGATACGCAGTATTTT
NA | TRBJ2-3 | NA | TRBV3-1/TRBV3-2 | CASSQAGADTQYF | TGTGCCAGCAGCCAAGCTGGCGCAGATACGCAGTATTTT
NA | TRBJ1-4 | NA | TRBV19 | CASTPTEKNGKLFF | TGTGCCAGTACCCCGACAGAAAAGAACGGAAAACTGTTTTTT
TRBD1 | TRBJ2-2 | NA | TRBV5-1 | CASSGQGGTGELFF | TGCGCCTCAAGTGGACAGGGAGGCACCGGGGAGCTGTTTTTT
TRBD1 | TRBJ2-1 | once | TRBV5-1 | CASSAGGTGVNEQFF | TGCGCCAGCAGCGCTGGCGGGACAGGGGTCAATGAGCAGTTCTTC
TRBD1 | TRBJ1-5 | NA | TRBV6-7 | CASSYSRSDRGLSNQPQHF | TGTGCCAGCAGTTACTCGAGATCGGACAGGGGGCTTAGCAATCAGCCCCAGCATTTT
NA | TRBJ2-1 | NA | TRBV4-1 | CASSQELSSYNEQFF | TGCGCCAGCAGCCAGGAACTTAGCTCCTACAATGAGCAGTTCTTC
NA | TRBJ2-7 | NA | TRBV28 | CASSLVGKNYEQYF | TGTGCCAGCAGTTTAGTGGGCAAAAACTACGAGCAGTACTTC
NA | TRBJ1-1 | NA | TRBV4-2 | CASSQEWRAPEEAFF | TGTGCCAGCAGCCAAGAATGGAGAGCCCCAGAGGAAGCTTTCTTT
NA | TRBJ1-2 | NA | TRBV24-1 | CATSDPVTGYTF | TGTGCCACCAGTGACCCCGTAACGGGCTACACCTTC
NA | TRBJ2-5 | NA | TRBV5-1 | CASSLEPTGSQYF | TGCGCCAGCAGCTTGGAACCCACCGGGTCCCAGTACTTC
TRBD1 | TRBJ1-1 | NA | TRBV4-3 | CASSQLDRFGGNTEAFF | TGCGCCAGCAGCCAGCTGGACAGGTTTGGAGGGAACACTGAAGCTTTCTTT
TRBD1 | TRBJ2-7 | once | TRBV6-5 | CASSRDRISYEQYF | TGTGCCAGCAGCAGGGACAGGATCTCCTACGAGCAGTACTTC
NA | TRBJ2-7 | NA | TRBV3-1/TRBV3-2 | CASSQYDREQYF | TGTGCCAGCAGCCAGTACGACAGAGAGCAGTACTTC
TRBD2 | TRBJ2-5 | NA | TRBV7-9 | CASSWTSGGTGETQYF | TGTGCCAGCAGCTGGACTAGCGGGGGCACCGGGGAGACCCAGTACTTC
NA | TRBJ1-4 | NA | TRBV19 | CASSMEMRKLFF | TGTGCCAGTAGTATGGAAATGCGCAAACTGTTTTTT
NA | TRBJ1-4 | many | TRBV12-3/TRBV12-4 | CASSLELLEKLFF | TGTGCCAGCAGTTTGGAACTGCTCGAAAAACTGTTTTTT
TRBD1 | TRBJ2-7 | NA | TRBV9 | CASSVVGTGGPYEQYF | TGTGCCAGCAGCGTAGTCGGGACAGGGGGACCCTACGAGCAGTACTTC